Here is one TCR beta chain with its context. Arm-PCR of CDR3 regions and iRepertoire HTBI primers were used to build TCR beta libraries. One entry per CDR3 protein results from TCRdb running MiXCR on the multiplex PCR reads. The sample yields 400,000 to 500,000 distinct CDR3 sequences, approximately 23% seen once. The data were taken from a study of regulatory T cells in long-lasting Graves disease. Indicated time point: persistent/refractory GD, antithyroid drugs over 5 years with positive TRAb. The authors made the TCR library using RNA they extracted from PBMCs. V lost 2 bases, J lost 7 bases, and 8 bases lay in between. CDR1 is ENHRY and CDR2 is SYGVKD in the germline V gene. This CDR3 contains 12 residues.

This sequence joins TRBV10-3 and TRBJ1-2; tentatively, D is TRBD1 (5 bases). This TCR came from a female donor with Graves disease. The sample in question was peripheral blood mononuclear cells (PBMCs), obtained when the disease was refractory, from a patient treated with antithyroid drugs. CDR3 residues: CAISEGASGYTF. In DNA, the CDR3 is TGTGCCATCAGTGAGGGGGCGAGTGGCTACACCTTC.